This record covers a single T cell receptor beta chain. Its antigen remains unknown. These data belong to a study of cytomegalovirus exposure and HLA in healthy donors. The PCR contained 60 Vbeta and 13 Jbeta primers. Generated by immunoSEQ multiplex PCR, the TCRdb table keeps only in-frame clones and is missing some. The table includes over 150,000 clones, roughly two thirds detected once. Study-level points and caveats: HLA allele associations emerged for 15,000 to 20,000 TCR beta sequences in a later analysis, at 0.05 false discovery rate. A missense DCLRE1C variant was associated with V- and J-gene trimming of TCR beta chains in a later analysis, and an independent cohort replicated the association.

The CDR3 is 13 residues long. The germline V gene has CDR1 SQVTM and CDR2 ANQGSEA. With 2 bases removed from V and 4 bases from J, the gap between germline ends came to 11 bases. Sequencing was done on a sample of PBMCs. This TCR was sampled from a woman aged 25 to 39 in good health and CMV-seronegative. This chain links TRBV29-1 with TRBJ1-1; D unresolved. CDR3 amino acids: CSVELGGFTEAFF. As DNA, the CDR3 is TGCAGCGTTGAATTGGGAGGCTTCACTGAAGCTTTCTTT.